This TCR beta chain appears in the sequencing data of a study of control samples from healthy donors and cancer patients. Germline loops: CDR1 MDHEN, CDR2 SYDVKM. The CDR3 is 14 amino acids. Trimming took 3 bases from V and 9 from J, leaving 15 bases between them. Sequencing was performed with immunoSEQ multiplex PCR; in TCRdb, only in-frame clones are kept and a portion is missing. The table lists 50,000 to 65,000 clones, 90% of them singletons. The chain joins TRBV28 to TRBJ2-1; D is uncertain. The sequenced material came from PBMCs. This receptor was obtained from a woman in her forties or fifties with colorectal cancer. DNA for the CDR3: TGTGCCAGCAGTTTTCATCCGGCCTCCCCTGAGCAGTTCTTC. Translation gives CASSFHPASPEQFF.